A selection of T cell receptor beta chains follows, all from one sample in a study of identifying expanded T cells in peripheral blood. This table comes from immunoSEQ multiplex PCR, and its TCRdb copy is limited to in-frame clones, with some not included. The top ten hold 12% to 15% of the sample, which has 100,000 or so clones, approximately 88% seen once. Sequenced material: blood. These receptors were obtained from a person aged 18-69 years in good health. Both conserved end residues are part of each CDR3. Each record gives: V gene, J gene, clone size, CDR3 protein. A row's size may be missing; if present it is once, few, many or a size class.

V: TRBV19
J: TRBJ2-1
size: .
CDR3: CASTKTTNEQFF

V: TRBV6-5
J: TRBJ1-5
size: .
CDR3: CASSRGDVEPQHF

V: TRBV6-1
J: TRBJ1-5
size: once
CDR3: CASTEDGRRNQPQHF

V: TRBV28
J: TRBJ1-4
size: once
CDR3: CASRSPPAGGGEKLFF

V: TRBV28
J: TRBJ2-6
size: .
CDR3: CASTLGAYISGANVLTF

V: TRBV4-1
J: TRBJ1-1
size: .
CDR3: CASSQAVLNTEAFF

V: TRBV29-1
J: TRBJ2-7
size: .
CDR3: CSVRTGNYEQYF

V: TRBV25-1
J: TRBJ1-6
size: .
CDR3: CASSEGRNNSPLHF

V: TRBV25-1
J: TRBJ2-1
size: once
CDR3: CASRHSGDNEQFF

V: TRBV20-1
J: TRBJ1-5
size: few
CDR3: CSARVGQPQHF

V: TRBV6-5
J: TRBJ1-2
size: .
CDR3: CASSYQRNYGYTF

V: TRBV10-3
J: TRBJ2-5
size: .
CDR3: CAISDQAGETQETQYF

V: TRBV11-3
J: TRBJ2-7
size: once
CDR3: CASRPNPDSAEQYF

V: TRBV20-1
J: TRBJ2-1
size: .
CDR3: CSATDYNEQFF

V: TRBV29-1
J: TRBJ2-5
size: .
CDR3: CSGDTGGNSETQYF

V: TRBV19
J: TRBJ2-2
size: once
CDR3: CASSIINDFTGELFF

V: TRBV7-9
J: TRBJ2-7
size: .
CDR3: CASSQTTAPGEQYF

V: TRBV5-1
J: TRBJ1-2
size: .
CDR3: CASRSGEFGYTF

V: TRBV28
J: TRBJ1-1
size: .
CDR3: CASPPQGSNTEAFF

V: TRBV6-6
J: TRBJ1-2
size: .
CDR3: CASSYKGYGYTF

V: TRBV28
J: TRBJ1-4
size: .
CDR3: CASIPGTGIGKLFF

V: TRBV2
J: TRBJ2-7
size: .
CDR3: CASSDSRGYEQYF

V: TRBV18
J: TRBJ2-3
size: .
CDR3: CASSPGPPGQGTDTQYF

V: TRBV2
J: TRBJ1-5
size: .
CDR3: CASGAQENQPQHF

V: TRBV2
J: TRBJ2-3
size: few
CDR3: CASSKQGLPQDTQYF